These T cell receptor beta chains were read from a single sample in a study of OX40 agonist ivuxolimab in advanced cancers. Sequencing used immunoSEQ multiplex PCR; TCRdb keeps in-frame clones, though not all of them. The sample has more than 75,000 clones, roughly 91% seen once. Material: CD4+ or CD8+ T cells sorted from blood, obtained in a trial of the OX40 agonist ivuxolimab. The receptors were sampled from an adult with an advanced solid tumor such as melanoma, head and neck, liver or kidney cancer. The CDR3 runs from the conserved cysteine through the conserved F or W. The D gene is left open where the match is weak. The size field is filled for only some rows; it gives once, few, many or a size class.

len	d_gene	v_gene	abundance	j_gene	CDR3aa	CDR3nt
12	.	TRBV29-1	.	TRBJ1-2	CSVGVANYGYTF	TGCAGCGTAGGGGTTGCTAACTATGGCTACACCTTC
14	TRBD1	TRBV5-1	.	TRBJ2-1	CASSLGQGINEQFF	TGCGCCAGCAGCTTGGGACAGGGAATCAATGAGCAGTTCTTC
17	.	TRBV19	.	TRBJ1-1	CASSISGTNKRGSEAFF	TGTGCCAGTAGTATCTCCGGGACAAACAAACGGGGGTCTGAAGCTTTCTTC
16	.	TRBV4-3	.	TRBJ2-4	CASSSGQTTTLDIQYF	TGCGCCAGCAGCTCCGGACAAACAACCACCTTAGACATTCAGTACTTC
15	.	TRBV6-1	.	TRBJ2-5	CASERNSRGQETQYF	TGTGCCAGCGAACGGAATTCACGGGGGCAAGAGACCCAGTACTTC
15	.	TRBV19	.	TRBJ1-1	CATSEETGRNTEAFF	TGTGCCACCTCGGAGGAGACAGGCCGGAACACTGAAGCTTTCTTT
13	.	TRBV5-6	few	TRBJ2-1	CASSLIFRREQFF	TGTGCCAGCAGCTTGATCTTCCGAAGGGAGCAGTTCTTC
15	TRBD2	TRBV6-5	.	TRBJ2-1	CASSYSSTGGGEQFF	TGTGCCAGCAGTTATTCAAGCACGGGAGGGGGTGAGCAGTTCTTC
12	.	TRBV6-5	few	TRBJ1-1	CASIGRNTEAFF	TGTGCCAGCATAGGTCGGAACACTGAAGCTTTCTTT
15	TRBD1	TRBV6-6	.	TRBJ1-3	CASSLTGRFGNTIYF	TGTGCCAGCAGTTTGACAGGGAGGTTCGGAAACACCATATATTTT
14	.	TRBV28	.	TRBJ1-1	CASSLDSLNTEAFF	TGTGCCAGCAGTTTGGACAGCTTGAACACTGAAGCTTTCTTT
12	.	TRBV7-2	.	TRBJ1-1	CASSLVNTEAFF	TGTGCCAGCAGCTTGGTGAACACTGAAGCTTTCTTT
15	TRBD2	TRBV28	.	TRBJ2-1	CASSSVSGGRNEQFF	TGTGCCAGCAGTTCGGTTAGCGGGGGGAGGAATGAGCAGTTCTTC
14	TRBD1	TRBV7-2	.	TRBJ2-7	CASSQTTGGYEQYF	TGTGCCAGCAGCCAGACGACAGGGGGCTACGAGCAGTACTTC
16	.	TRBV29-1	.	TRBJ1-2	CSVGPTAFVLNYGYTF	TGCAGCGTTGGTCCGACGGCTTTCGTCCTTAACTATGGCTACACCTTC
13	.	TRBV27	.	TRBJ2-6	CASSLSGANVLTF	TGTGCCAGCAGTTTATCTGGGGCCAACGTCCTGACTTTC
13	TRBD1	TRBV7-6	.	TRBJ1-4	CASSPQGGGKLFF	TGTGCCAGCAGCCCGCAGGGGGGCGGAAAACTGTTTTTT
15	.	TRBV9	few	TRBJ1-2	CASSVRAEPNYGYTF	TGTGCCAGCAGCGTAAGAGCCGAGCCTAACTATGGCTACACCTTC
18	TRBD1	TRBV6-1	.	TRBJ1-3	CASSEALSGQGARNTIYF	TGTGCCAGCAGTGAAGCGCTTTCGGGACAGGGGGCACGAAACACCATATATTTT
14	TRBD1	TRBV18	.	TRBJ1-2	CASSPSRGRAGYTF	TGTGCCAGCTCACCTTCCAGGGGGCGAGCTGGCTACACCTTC
13	.	TRBV11-3	.	TRBJ1-1	CASSLRRGYEAFF	TGTGCCAGCAGCTTAAGGCGAGGGTATGAAGCTTTCTTT
14	.	TRBV25-1	.	TRBJ2-1	CASSERSGKNEQFF	TGTGCCAGCAGTGAACGTAGCGGAAAAAATGAGCAGTTCTTC
13	.	TRBV9	.	TRBJ1-5	CASSVDGGQPQHF	TGTGCCAGCAGCGTAGATGGAGGACAGCCCCAGCATTTT
13	.	TRBV5-4	.	TRBJ2-1	CASSFLVNNEQFF	TGTGCCAGCAGCTTTCTGGTCAACAATGAGCAGTTCTTC
14	TRBD1	TRBV6-1	.	TRBJ1-4	CASSEGTGVEKLFF	TGTGCCAGCAGTGAAGGGACAGGGGTTGAAAAACTGTTTTTT
13	.	TRBV21-1	once	TRBJ2-7	CASTLDRDHEQYF	TGTGCCAGCACCCTGGACAGGGACCACGAGCAGTACTTC
13	.	TRBV4-1	.	TRBJ2-1	CASSQDSVDEQFF	TGCGCCAGCAGCCAAGATAGCGTTGACGAGCAGTTCTTC
16	.	TRBV5-1	once	TRBJ1-3	CASSLEAFVSGNTIYF	TGCGCCAGCAGCTTGGAGGCATTCGTCTCTGGAAACACCATATATTTT
13	.	TRBV5-1	.	TRBJ1-5	CASSPVPNQPQHF	TGCGCCAGCAGCCCGGTCCCGAATCAGCCCCAGCATTTT
15	.	TRBV6-5	.	TRBJ1-3	CASSRGRTSGNTIYF	TGTGCCAGCAGTCGGGGGAGGACCTCTGGAAACACCATATATTTT
13	.	TRBV28	.	TRBJ1-5	CASRMGGTQPQHF	TGTGCCAGCAGAATGGGTGGCACTCAGCCCCAGCATTTT
15	.	TRBV5-4	.	TRBJ2-2	CASSIPTGRTGELFF	TGTGCCAGCAGTATCCCAACAGGGCGAACCGGGGAGCTGTTTTTT
16	TRBD1	TRBV5-1	.	TRBJ1-1	CASRLRTGTGDTEAFF	TGCGCCAGCAGATTGAGAACCGGGACAGGAGACACTGAAGCTTTCTTT
15	TRBD1	TRBV25-1	.	TRBJ1-1	CASMQGGMDNTEAFF	TGTGCCAGCATGCAGGGGGGGATGGACAACACTGAAGCTTTCTTT
15	.	TRBV9	.	TRBJ1-3	CASSVEGREGNTIYF	TGTGCCAGCAGCGTAGAAGGCAGGGAAGGAAACACCATATATTTT
12	.	TRBV28	.	TRBJ2-7	CASSSRTNEQYF	TGTGCCAGCAGTAGTCGGACGAACGAGCAGTACTTC
15	TRBD2	TRBV5-1	few	TRBJ2-3	CASSFSGRREDTQYF	TGCGCCAGCAGCTTTAGCGGGAGGCGAGAAGATACGCAGTATTTT